This T cell receptor (beta chain) was sequenced in a study of neoadjuvant anti-PD-1 for oral cavity cancer. About the study: Before surgery, most patients got three to four biweekly 3 mg/kg nivolumab doses.

As for time point: after neoadjuvant nivolumab, at surgical resection. TCRdb keeps only in-frame clones here, not all; method: immunoSEQ multiplex PCR. Of about 39,000 clones listed, about 76% are singletons. Study observations and caveats: After neoadjuvant nivolumab, PBMC T cell clonality was significantly higher in non-responders than responders.

A note on this clone: Its target is unknown.

Sequenced here: PBMCs, sampled after nivolumab (anti-PD-1) treatment. The receptor comes from a person aged 40 to 85 with oral cavity squamous cell carcinoma.

CDR3 nucleotides: TGTGCCAGCAGCTCCCAGGGGCAGGGAAGGGGTTACAATGAGCAGTTCTTC. Its protein product is CASSSQGQGRGYNEQFF. The chain recombines TRBV9 with TRBJ2-1, with a tentative D call TRBD1 (6 bases). V lost 4 bases and J 4 bases, leaving 21 bases between the germline ends. This CDR3 spans 17 amino acids. Germline assignment: CDR1 SGDLS and CDR2 YYNGEE.